Listed below are T cell receptor beta chains from one sample, sequenced in a study of T cell responses to AZD1222 COVID-19 vaccine. The table came from immunoSEQ multiplex PCR; TCRdb's copy has only in-frame clones and leaves some out. The table lists 100,000 to 150,000 clones, roughly 88% of them singletons, with about 5.6% in the top ten. This specimen consisted of peripheral blood, obtained on day 0 of AZD1222 vaccination. The receptors were gathered from an adult in good health. Each CDR3 is given without its conserved first and last residue. Fields, in order: V gene, CDR3 length, J gene, CDR3 protein.

TRBV3-1/TRBV3-2,15,TRBJ1-5,ASSQFSPVNPNQPQH
TRBV15,12,TRBJ2-5,ATSRDREQETQY
TRBV7-2,12,TRBJ1-5,ASSLGQAHQPQH
TRBV28,12,TRBJ1-5,ASTLTGPNQPQH
TRBV19,15,TRBJ1-1,ASSIDQRSQGNTEAF
TRBV6-5,13,TRBJ1-5,ASAPDRSGNQPQH
TRBV7-9,12,TRBJ2-3,ASRGTSGSDTQY
TRBV6-5,12,TRBJ1-1,ASSEGPWDTEAF
TRBV29-1,15,TRBJ2-2,SVENRDRGLVTGELF
TRBV21-1,15,TRBJ2-7,ASSKIWAGGPLYEQY
TRBV28,14,TRBJ2-1,ASSIAAGESRDEQF
TRBV25-1,15,TRBJ2-1,PSSETGGRPHYNEQF
TRBV18,14,TRBJ1-5,ASSPGTGGGNQPQH
TRBV18,12,TRBJ1-2,ASSPSGTAYGYT
TRBV5-1,12,TRBJ1-3,ASSIGDSGNTIY
TRBV25-1,13,TRBJ2-3,ATDTGGANTDTQY
TRBV7-8,14,TRBJ1-4,ASSSLNRGPREKLF
TRBV19,12,TRBJ2-7,ASSNRDRGYEQY
TRBV7-2,13,TRBJ2-2,ASSLEPVGTGELF
TRBV7-2,12,TRBJ1-1,ASSFRREGTEAF
TRBV7-5,13,.,ARSPLGLSSYEQY
TRBV14,8,TRBJ1-5,AKKDQPQH
TRBV29-1,11,TRBJ2-5,SVEGSVEETQY
TRBV5-1,12,TRBJ1-3,ASSRTGAGNTIY
TRBV6-5,11,TRBJ1-3,ASSREDGRTIY
TRBV7-2,14,TRBJ1-1,ASSLAQGLMNTEAF
TRBV20-1,10,TRBJ1-1,SASFRANEAF
TRBV7-9,14,TRBJ2-3,ASSPGTSGFTDTQY
TRBV7-3,14,TRBJ2-7,ASSLSPGTSPYEQY
TRBV6-5,12,TRBJ2-1,ASSREVSYNEQF
TRBV7-8,18,TRBJ2-6,ASSPKIPGQGVSGANVLT
TRBV27,11,TRBJ1-4,ASSFTTNEKLF
TRBV28,10,TRBJ1-4,ASRDRHEKLF
TRBV9,13,TRBJ2-7,ASSAGLAGSYEQY
TRBV28,12,TRBJ1-3,ASSSRISGNTIY
TRBV19,13,TRBJ2-5,ASSPIAGGHETQY
TRBV18,14,TRBJ2-7,ASSPGMGVLGNEQY
TRBV2,9,TRBJ2-7,ASRDISEQY
TRBV28,12,TRBJ2-4,ASSPPGTPNIQY